This T cell receptor beta chain originates from a study of blood T cell repertoires in COVID-19. This clone was found a few times. Under the authors' procedure: Scientists estimated how many nucleated cells there were by amplifying reference gene primers. The assay was immunoSEQ multiplex PCR, and TCRdb's table has in-frame clones only and misses some. Clonal size and the V and J genes are those of that table, whereas D and trimming came from the DNA. The table lists 100,000 to 150,000 clones, about 88% of them singletons. Germline V gene data show CDR1 as SGDLS and CDR2 as YYNGEE. The CDR3 is 15 amino acids. The trim removed 0 bases at V and 4 bases at J, leaving 4 bases unmatched.

This sequence was found in a woman in her 50s who had recovered from COVID-19. The chain employs TRBV9 and TRBJ1-2; TRBD1 matches 9 bases. Sequenced material: PBMCs or T cells enriched from blood (not recorded which). CDR3 amino acids: CASSVGDRASYGYTF. For the CDR3, the DNA is TGTGCCAGCAGCGTAGGGGACAGGGCGAGCTATGGCTACACCTTC.